The present T cell receptor beta chain was sequenced within a study of shared clonotypes between healthy human individuals (TCRdb year 2020). For the wider study: A couple of women and a few men aged 18 to 49 years were included in the cohort. Blood TCR repertoires of a handful of healthy adults were deeply sequenced to estimate repertoire size and the extent of clonotype sharing between individuals. Libraries were prepared and TCR repertoires were sequenced by different laboratories using diverse techniques, in order to increase sequencing depth and limit assay-specific biases. Between about 0.8 and 9 billion PBMCs per donor were obtained by leukapheresis.

Results and caveats for the whole study, not just this receptor: Only blood was sampled, and tissue TCR repertoires likely differ from those in blood. Because the study included only a small number of donors, the genetic and exposure-history diversity represented was limited. Pairwise subsampling led to the expectation that sequencing depth would affect the degree of clonotype sharing among donors.

Using the deep immunoSEQ assay, multiplex PCR amplified TCR CDR3 regions from genomic DNA. Extracted genomic DNA from each cell subset was spread evenly across all wells of several immunoSEQ 96-well plates, with each plate serving as a replicate. For unsorted PBMC, each replicate PCR was loaded with roughly 330 ng genomic DNA, equivalent to tens of thousands of T cell genomes. Genomic DNA from unsorted PBMC was sequenced over ten immunoSEQ deep assay plates. Purified libraries were quantified with a Qubit 3.0 fluorometer, sized on a Bioanalyzer 2100, and re-quantified with the KAPA Library Quantification kit. Every immunoSEQ 96-well plate was sequenced on a dedicated single-read 150-cycle Illumina NextSeq 550 flow cell. The paper's data handling went like this. The immunoSEQ output contained only junctional sequences without quality scores, so filtering could not match that applied to full-length reads. Sequences were annotated with PyIR, a Python wrapper for IgBLAST v1.9, using IMGT germline references to assign V/J genes and CDR3. Reads were filtered out if the reads had weak V/J assignments (E-value above 1e-6), no CDR3, stop codons, out-of-frame junctions, or ambiguous translated residues. V3J clonotypes were defined as sequences sharing an identical inferred V gene, J gene, and CDR3 amino acid sequence. To compute the percentage overlap between repertoires, the number of shared unique clonotypes was divided by the size of the smaller repertoire. Repertoire richness was assessed with RTK rarefaction, the Chao1 estimator, and Recon v2.1 estimates of unobserved clonotypes. Drawn from immuneACCESS, this table holds only the in-frame rearrangements with V and J called that TCRdb kept. Clones are partly lost; checked studies trace under half to an unresolved V gene and leave the rest unexplained. That table furnishes V, J and clone size, whereas the DNA furnished D and trimming. The sample table records hundreds of thousands of clones; roughly 77% of these occur just once. The top ten hold under 15% of the sample.

Donors were healthy HIV-negative adults with no recently reported acute infections or vaccinations. All donors were Caucasian adults living in Nashville, Tennessee, USA. For unsorted samples, roughly 81 million PBMCs were counted and genomic DNA was extracted with the QIAamp DNA Blood Mini kit. After blood collection by leukapheresis, PBMCs were isolated using Ficoll-Histopaque density gradient centrifugation and then cryopreserved in the vapor phase of liquid nitrogen. This clone was found a few times. It has no known antigen specificity. There are no base qualities to consult, and no much larger clone falls within one base. The CDR3, from cysteine to phenylalanine, totals 13 residues. The only DNA kept is the CDR3, 39 bases in frame from the first base. V sheds 0 bases and J sheds 10 bases, leaving 12 bases between their ends. From a lookup of the germline V gene, CDR1 and CDR2 are KGHSY and FQNENV.

This receptor was identified in a woman in her thirties or forties in good health. Some clones in this sample may be carry-over from other donors' samples. This receptor chain uses TRBV16 and TRBJ1-1; the D region possibly corresponds to TRBD1 (5 bases align). The specimen was PBMCs. The DNA sequence follows: TGTGCCAGCAGCCAATCTTGGCAGGGCGGAGCTTTCTTT. The translation is CASSQSWQGGAFF.